The 4 T cell receptor beta chains in this list originate from one sample, sequenced in a study of cytomegalovirus exposure and HLA in healthy donors. The primer mix had 60 Vbeta and 13 Jbeta primers. Here immunoSEQ multiplex PCR was the method, and the copy in TCRdb shows in-frame clones only, minus some. This table holds around 140,000 clones, 65% to 80% found once. The sequenced sample consisted of PBMCs. These receptors all come from a man aged 25-40 years in good health and CMV-seronegative.

The genes are TRBV2 and TRBJ1-1; TRBD1 is a possible D gene (6 bases). CDR3 length: 13 amino acids. Germline loops: CDR1 SNHLY, CDR2 FYNNEI. V lost 11 bases and J 1 base, leaving 14 bases between the germline ends. The CDR3 nucleotides read TGTGCCGTTCAAGACAGGACGAACACTGAAGCTTTCTTT. Protein: CAVQDRTNTEAFF.

DNA of the CDR3: TGTGCCAGCAGCTTACCCCAGACAGGGAAGAACTATGGCTACACCTTC. Residues: CASSLPQTGKNYGYTF. This chain links TRBV28 with TRBJ1-2, with TRBD1 identical over 7 bases. V shed 6 bases, J shed 2 bases, and the junction held 12 bases outside the gene matches. The CDR3 runs 16 residues. Germline values: CDR1 MDHEN, CDR2 SYDVKM.

This clone was detected a few times. V and J are TRBV7-6 and TRBJ2-5, with D unresolved. Germline CDR1 and CDR2: SGHVS and FNYEAQ. V was shortened by 5 bases and J by 1 base, with 5 bases between the two germline ends. The CDR3 totals 12 residues. In DNA, the CDR3 is TGTGCCAGCAGCCCGGGCCAAGAGACCCAGTACTTC. Its translation: CASSPGQETQYF.

The chain employs TRBV4-1 and TRBJ1-3; D is unresolved. V was pared by 3 bases and J by 2 bases, with 8 bases between. From germline, CDR1 is MGHRA and CDR2 YSYEKL. The CDR3 contains 14 residues. The CDR3 here is CASSQGYPGNTIYF. The CDR3 bases are TGCGCCAGCAGCCAGGGCTACCCTGGAAACACCATATATTTT.